This T cell receptor (beta chain) was retrieved from a study of blood T cell repertoires in COVID-19. Study details: T cells, B-cell-depleted T cells, or PBMCs supplied cDNA or gDNA.

Germline V gene data show CDR1 as SGHAT and CDR2 as FQNNGV. The CDR3 is 16 amino acids. With V trimmed by 3 bases and J by 0 bases, 4 bases remained unmatched. Original methodology: Reference gene primer amplification yielded estimated nucleated cell counts. Here immunoSEQ multiplex PCR was the method, and the copy in TCRdb shows in-frame clones only, minus some. From that table come the V and J calls and clone size; the DNA was used to work out D and trimming. Of under 200,000 clones listed, about 80% were seen once; the top ten hold less than 2%. This clonotype was obtained from a human donor in a cohort sampled during active COVID-19. V is TRBV11-2 and J is TRBJ1-3; TRBD1 aligns across 8 bases. The sequenced material came from peripheral blood. The CDR3 coding sequence is TGTGCCAGCAGCTTGACAGGGGCCTTCTCTGGAAACACCATATATTTT. It is translated as CASSLTGAFSGNTIYF.